This T cell receptor beta chain emerged from a study of CD8+ T cells in alopecia areata (dated by TCRdb to the late 2010s). Background on the whole study: Treated patients were enrolled in an open-label pilot trial of oral tofacitinib at 5 to 10 mg twice daily for moderate-to-severe alopecia areata. In humans, TCRbeta sequencing was performed on scalp tissue and on sorted CD4+ and CD8+ peripheral blood T cells from healthy controls and from patients with patchy or totalis/universalis alopecia areata. Scalp clonality was compared among normal scalp (n=4), patchy alopecia areata scalp (n=8), and alopecia totalis/universalis scalp (n=8). In both human patients and the C3H/HeJ mouse model, the study applied high-throughput TCRbeta sequencing to look at T cell clonal expansion in alopecia areata. Biopsies were taken from tofacitinib-treated patients at baseline and at 4 and 24 weeks of treatment, and a later scalp biopsy was taken in several of the tofacitinib-treated patients. TCRbeta CDR3 regions were amplified by immunoSEQ multiplex PCR using 35 Vbeta forward and 13 Jbeta reverse primers. RNA was obtained with the PAXgene miRNA kit for fixed scalp, the miRNeasy kit for PBMCs, and the RNeasy kit for mouse skin. For the treated patients, the SALT score, which quantifies what percentage of scalp surface area is affected, served as the measure of disease severity. Patients received tofacitinib for 6 to 18 months and were then followed off drug for 6 months to check for delayed response and recurrence. Study-wide findings and limitations: Because the treated cohort was small and had just a single nonresponder, larger studies are needed to establish links between baseline CD8+ expansion and response. Unlike mouse skin, where gammadelta T cells dominate, normal human skin contains resident alphabeta T cells that get sequenced too, which complicates analysis of the scalp TCR repertoire. Shared TCR sequences between patients were less evident than in mice, which may be partly attributable to HLA diversity in the patient population. During tofacitinib treatment, many expanded lesional clones stuck around in both scalp and blood, and this persistence may partly explain why relapse happens after treatment is stopped. Tofacitinib significantly lowered scalp clonality and the number of expanded CD8+ clones among the top 100 scalp clones. Lesional scalp, especially in alopecia totalis/universalis, showed higher clonality and more expanded CD8+ clones than normal scalp, suggesting antigenic drive.

The library was generated by the immunoSEQ multiplex PCR assay. RNA was extracted from all samples and reverse transcribed into cDNA as template for TCR sequencing. First-strand cDNA was synthesized with SuperScript III using a 2:1 mix of oligo-dT and random hexamers. A synthetic immune receptor repertoire was used to gauge amplification bias, and whatever bias remained was removed computationally. The study's own analysis went as follows. After raw reads were preprocessed to remove errors, the CDR3 was defined following IMGT conventions as running from the conserved cysteine to phenylalanine. Clonality was calculated as 1 minus Shannon entropy normalized by log2 of the number of productive unique TCRs. Scalp TCRbeta sequences were cross-referenced with sorted blood CD4 and CD8 repertoires so that the CD4 or CD8 identity of scalp clones could be inferred. TCRdb holds this immuneACCESS table with in-frame rearrangements only. Some clones are missing; in checked studies, unresolved V genes explain under half, and the rest has no known cause. For V, J and clone size, that table is used; D and trimming come from the DNA. Here the sample has about 270,000 clones; approximately 60% occur a single time. The ten largest make up 0.93% of the sample.

The CDR3 spans 13 residues, from the cysteine through the phenylalanine. Only the CDR3 DNA is retained, 39 bases long and in frame from the first base. The germline V gene gives CDR1 as MNHEY and CDR2 as SVGAGI. Clipping removes 6 bases from V and 5 bases from J, with 3 as the unmatched junction base count. This specimen's treatment or condition label, per the study, means: oral pan-JAK inhibitor, 5-10 mg twice daily. Lesional scalp punch biopsies and peripheral blood were collected from alopecia areata patients. PBMCs were separated by density centrifugation and stained for CD3, CD4 and CD8, after which CD4+ and CD8+ T cells were sorted on a FACSAria. Regarding this clone: There is no known antigen for this receptor. No per-base quality is available; no much larger clone lies one base away.

The sample here was CD4+ T cells sorted from blood, taken at week 52, from a patient treated with tofacitinib. The source of this sequence is a human donor with alopecia areata. This receptor chain uses TRBV6-5 and TRBJ2-7, with 11 bases matching TRBD2. The CDR3 region reads CASRTSGVNEQYF. The DNA sequence is TGTGCCAGCAGGACTAGCGGGGTCAACGAGCAGTACTTC.